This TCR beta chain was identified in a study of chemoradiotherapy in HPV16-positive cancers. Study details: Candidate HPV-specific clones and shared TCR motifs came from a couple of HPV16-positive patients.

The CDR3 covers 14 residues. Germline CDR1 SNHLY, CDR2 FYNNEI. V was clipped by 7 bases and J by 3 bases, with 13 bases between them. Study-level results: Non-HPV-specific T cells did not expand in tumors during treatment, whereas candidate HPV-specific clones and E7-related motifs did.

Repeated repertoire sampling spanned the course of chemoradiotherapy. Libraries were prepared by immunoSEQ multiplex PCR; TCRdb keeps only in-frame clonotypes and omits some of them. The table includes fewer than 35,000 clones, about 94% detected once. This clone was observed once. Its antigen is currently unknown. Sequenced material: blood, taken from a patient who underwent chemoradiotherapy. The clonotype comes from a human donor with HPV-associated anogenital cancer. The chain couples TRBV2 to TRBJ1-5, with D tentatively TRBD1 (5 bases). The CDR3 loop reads CASTSTGPNQPQHF. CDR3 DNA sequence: TGTGCCAGCACTAGCACAGGTCCCAATCAGCCCCAGCATTTT.